This TCR beta chain comes out of a study of blood T cell repertoires in COVID-19. About the research overall: Material from acute and convalescent COVID-19 was sourced from the United States, Italy and Spain.

This CDR3 is 14 amino acids long. Germline loops: CDR1 KGHSH, CDR2 LQKENI. Trimming took 2 bases from V and 10 from J; bases not matched to a gene: 5. Individuals aged 18 to 89 years were recruited from 24 US areas. Libraries were prepared by immunoSEQ multiplex PCR; TCRdb keeps only in-frame clonotypes and omits some of them. Counted here are around 200,000 clones, approximately 90% occurring once; the ten biggest clones make up around 3.8%. This TCR derives from a woman aged 35 to 49 with acute COVID-19. The sample was PBMCs or T cells enriched from blood (not recorded which). The chain carries TRBV18 and TRBJ1-6; 7 nucleotides match TRBD1. The CDR3 region has the DNA TGTGCCAGCTCACCAGACAGGGCACAGTCACCCCTCCACTTT. Translation gives CASSPDRAQSPLHF.